This T cell receptor beta chain was obtained from a study of blood T cell repertoires in COVID-19. Background on the study: Material from acute and convalescent COVID-19 was sourced from the United States, Italy and Spain. PBMCs, B-cell-depleted T cells, or T cells provided the cDNA or gDNA that made up the material.

Original analysis: Amplification of reference gene primers provided the estimated nucleated cell counts. The assay was immunoSEQ multiplex PCR, and TCRdb's table has in-frame clones only and misses some. The V and J calls and clone size were taken over from that table, and D and trimming were inferred from the DNA. The sample lists approximately 450,000 clones; 75% to 90% were seen once. V lost 8 bases to trimming and J lost 0 bases, with 11 bases between them. Germline assignment: CDR1 GTSNPN and CDR2 SVGIG (reference sequence). This CDR3 has 12 residues. V usage is TRBV30 and J usage is TRBJ2-7; no firm D call. The receptor was isolated from a woman aged 25 to 39 with acute or convalescent COVID-19. The specimen sequenced was peripheral blood. This CDR3 reads CALKASSYEQYF. In DNA, the CDR3 is TGTGCCCTGAAGGCTAGCTCCTACGAGCAGTACTTC.